The 13 T cell receptor beta chains reported below all come from one sample, sequenced in a study of control samples from healthy donors and cancer patients. The protocol was immunoSEQ multiplex PCR, while the TCRdb copy is restricted to in-frame clones and leaves out a portion. The repertoire consists of about 120,000 clones, with 88% occurring once and the leading ten covering 3.4%. The sample comprised blood. These receptors originate from a man between 40 and 49 years old in good health.

This chain links TRBV3-1 (or the pseudogene TRBV3-2) with TRBJ1-3; the D is unclear. V was clipped by 1 base and J by 0 bases, with 13 bases between them. Germline loops: CDR1 LGHDT, CDR2 YNNKEL (reference sequence). The CDR3 sequence is 17 residues long. CDR3 coding DNA: TGTGCCAGCAGCCAAGGGTCTTCGAGTTTCTCTGGAAACACCATATATTTT. This encodes CASSQGSSSFSGNTIYF.

This chain connects TRBV30 to TRBJ1-4; 7 bases align to TRBD1. Germline V lookup: CDR1 GTSNPN, CDR2 SVGIG (reference sequence). Germline trimming cut 3 bases from V and 4 bases from J; bases unmatched to any gene: 8. The CDR3 runs to 15 residues. In DNA, the CDR3 is TGTGCCTGGAGCCTCGACAGGGCTGATAATGAAAAACTGTTTTTT. Amino acid sequence: CAWSLDRADNEKLFF.

This chain connects TRBV12-3 or TRBV12-4 to TRBJ1-1; D is ambiguous. The CDR3 consists of 12 residues. Trimming took 7 bases from V and 4 from J, leaving 10 bases between them. The CDR3 sequence is CASTRVGTEAFF. The CDR3 DNA is TGTGCCAGCACTCGGGTGGGCACTGAAGCTTTCTTT.

The V call is TRBV2, the J call TRBJ1-2; 7 bases are shared with TRBD1. The ends lost 5 bases at V and 5 bases at J; junction bases unmatched: 5. Germline-derived CDR1 and CDR2 are SNHLY and FYNNEI. The CDR3 is 13 amino acids. CDR3 in amino acids: CASSPGQRYGYTF. The CDR3 coding sequence is TGTGCCAGCAGTCCGGGACAGCGGTATGGCTACACCTTC. Filled out from reference TRBV2 and TRBJ1-2, the complete variable domain reads EPEVTQTPSHQVTQMGQEVILRCVPISNHLYFYWYRQILGQKVEFLVSFYNNEISEKSEIFDDQFSVERPDGSNFTLKIRSTKLEDSAMYFCASSPGQRYGYTFGSGTRLTVV.

The table lists this clone with a count of one. The chain couples TRBV30 to TRBJ1-1; TRBD1 is a possible D gene (5 bases). With 1 base removed from V and 0 bases from J, the gap between germline ends came to 12 bases. Germline V lookup: CDR1 GTSNPN, CDR2 SVGIG (reference sequence). This CDR3 is 15 amino acids long. The DNA of the CDR3 is TGTGCCTGGAGTGAAGTGGGACGGATGAACACTGAAGCTTTCTTT. Amino acid sequence: CAWSEVGRMNTEAFF.

The chain has TRBV5-1 and TRBJ2-2; D remains unclear. Trimming cost V 6 bases and J 6 bases, with 12 bases left between them. From germline, CDR1 is SGHRS and CDR2 YFSETQ. The CDR3 length is 13 residues. The CDR3 nucleotides read TGCGCCAGCACCCAGACTCCGTCCGGGGAGCTGTTTTTT. The encoded protein is CASTQTPSGELFF.

This chain connects TRBV11-2 to TRBJ2-1; possible D gene TRBD2, 5 bases. The CDR3 totals 17 residues. V was trimmed by 3 bases and J by 0 bases, leaving 15 bases between them. Germline V gene data show CDR1 as SGHAT and CDR2 as FQNNGV. As DNA, the CDR3 is TGTGCCAGCAGCTTGGGTACTAGTTCGAGCTCCTACAATGAGCAGTTCTTC. As protein: CASSLGTSSSSYNEQFF.

The genes are TRBV7-2 and TRBJ2-7; D is uncertain. CDR1 and CDR2 from the germline V gene are SGHTA and FQGNSA. With 7 bases removed from V and 3 bases from J, the gap between germline ends came to 13 bases. The CDR3 spans 13 residues. CDR3 sequence (DNA): TGTGCCAGCAAGTTCTACGGCGACTACGAGCAGTACTTC. As protein: CASKFYGDYEQYF.

The chain links TRBV21-1 to TRBJ1-3; TRBD1, the D gene given by the table, was not confirmed from the DNA. TRBV21-1 is a documented pseudogene. The CDR3 is 18 amino acids. In nucleotides, the CDR3 is TGTGCCAGCAGCAAAGTTGGAGGGTGGCCACAGGGGGCAACCACCATATATTTT. Translation gives CASSKVGGWPQGATTIYF.

In this sample, this clone turned up a few times. This chain uses TRBV10-3 with TRBJ2-7, with D possibly matching TRBD2 (6 bases). The CDR3 extends over 15 amino acids. Germline loops: CDR1 ENHRY, CDR2 SYGVKD. The CDR3 sequence is CATWGSAGVEGEQYF. The CDR3 nucleotides are TGTGCTACCTGGGGGAGCGCAGGAGTGGAGGGCGAGCAGTACTTC.

This chain joins TRBV9 and TRBJ2-1, with 7 bases lining up with TRBD1. The J segment lost 4 bases and the V segment lost 9 bases, leaving 7 bases of the junction unmatched. CDR1 and CDR2 (germline): SGDLS, YYNGEE. CDR3 size: 13 residues. The CDR3 DNA is TGTGCCAAACAGGGGATGGGGTACAATGAGCAGTTCTTC. Residues: CAKQGMGYNEQFF.

The chain couples TRBV7-2 to TRBJ2-3; TRBD2 aligns across 10 bases. Germline assignment: CDR1 SGHTA and CDR2 FQGNSA. The CDR3 spans 15 residues. V shed 5 bases and J 6 bases; nucleotides not matched to a gene: 8. The CDR3 DNA is TGTGCCAGCAGCCCGACTAGCGGGTGGTCGGATACGCAGTATTTT. Translation: CASSPTSGWSDTQYF.

CDR3 nucleotides: TGTGCCAGCAGCCAGGCGGGTTCAGCAAGTTATGGCTACACCTTC. It translates to CASSQAGSASYGYTF. This rearrangement joins TRBV4-2 to TRBJ1-2; D is uncertain. The germline CDR1 and CDR2 sequences are LGHNA and YNFKEQ. The germline V and J ends were trimmed by 3 bases and 5 bases, with 16 bases remaining between them. The CDR3 covers 15 residues.